What follows describes a single T cell receptor (beta chain). The clone's antigen remains unknown. No base quality values were provided; no much bigger clone lies one nucleotide off. This entry comes from a study of cytomegalovirus exposure and HLA in healthy donors (dated by TCRdb to about 2017). Turning to the overall study: According to a later analysis, the 120 or so validation repertoires were produced on the same platform as the 666 repertoires of the first cohort. The study aimed to test whether cataloging public T cell receptors could reveal signatures of past pathogen exposure. Along with the approximately 700-subject first cohort, a separate validation cohort of more than 90 different subjects was used. The study combined high-throughput TCR immunosequencing, statistical association of individual TCRs with disease status, and machine learning to predict cytomegalovirus infection status. Results the study describes overall, beyond this receptor: Subsequent analysis determined that TCRs grouped into clusters in the first cohort also showed a tendency toward co-occurrence across the 90 to 150 validation repertoires, and 85% to 95% of cluster scores exceeded 0. It was suggested by the authors that the approach could potentially be generalized to other disease states and immunological phenotypes. A total of fewer than 200 TCR beta chains were listed by the study as associated with cytomegalovirus. All 120 or so repertoires were used to score co-occurrence in the validation cohort in a later analysis, because that analysis had no HLA typing for the cohort. The classifier was reported to diagnose cytomegalovirus status with high specificity and sensitivity in both the original cohort and the validation cohort. While some public TCRs were present in many individuals, most TCR sequences turned up only very rarely across donors. Three of the identified cytomegalovirus-associated TCR beta chains were confirmed in vitro to be specific for cytomegalovirus antigens.

Library creation used the immunoSEQ multiplex PCR assay. The authors' analysis ran thus. A statistical classification framework was built to diagnose cytomegalovirus status from the catalog of TCR beta chain sequences. This immuneACCESS table, as held by TCRdb, lists in-frame sequences with V and J called but not all clones. Of the missing ones, under half trace to an unresolved V gene in checked studies; the others have no known cause. D and trimming were read from the DNA, whereas the V and J calls and clone size are those reported in that table. Present in this sample are some 200,000 clones, around nine tenths of which were seen just once. The ten largest clonotypes hold about 0.95% of the sample. Cut back by 4 bases and 0 bases, the V and J ends lie 23 bases apart. Measured from the cysteine to the phenylalanine, the CDR3 is 19 residues long. Only the CDR3 DNA is retained, 57 bases long and in frame from the first base. CDR1 and CDR2 (SGHRS, YFSETQ) derive from the germline V gene.

Donors formed part of the validation cohort, which comprised 120 subjects and was distinct from the first cohort of roughly 600 subjects. The specimen sequenced was PBMCs. The sequence derives from a woman younger than 35 in good health and CMV-seronegative. The rearrangement joined TRBV5-1 to TRBJ2-1; the D gene is perhaps TRBD2, on 7 matching bases. At the DNA level, the sequence is TGCGCCAGCAGCGGGGGGGCTCTAGCGGAAGTAAGCTCCTACAATGAGCAGTTCTTC. The encoded protein is CASSGGALAEVSSYNEQFF.